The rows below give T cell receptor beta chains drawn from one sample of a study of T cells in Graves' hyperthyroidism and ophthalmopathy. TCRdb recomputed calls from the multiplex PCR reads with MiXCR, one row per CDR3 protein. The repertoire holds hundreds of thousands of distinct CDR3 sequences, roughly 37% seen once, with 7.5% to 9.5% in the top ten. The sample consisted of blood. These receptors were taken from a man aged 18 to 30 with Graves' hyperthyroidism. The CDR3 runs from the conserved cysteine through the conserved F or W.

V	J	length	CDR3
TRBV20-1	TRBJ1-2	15	CSARHQGALRYGYTF
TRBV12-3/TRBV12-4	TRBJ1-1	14	CASTLRATNTEAFF
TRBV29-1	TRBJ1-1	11	CSVDRGQEAFF
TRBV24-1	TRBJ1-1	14	CATSLDGKGTEAFF
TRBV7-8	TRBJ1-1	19	CASSLAILQGKGMNTEAFF
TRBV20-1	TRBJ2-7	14	CSARDFRQPYEQYF
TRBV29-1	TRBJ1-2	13	CSVGAGGQDGYTF
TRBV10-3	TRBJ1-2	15	CAISAAPSTNYGYTF
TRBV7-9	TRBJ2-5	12	CASRPARGPQYF
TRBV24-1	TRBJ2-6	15	CATRRQGGGANVLTF
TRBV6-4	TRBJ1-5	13	CASSDSKKQPQHF
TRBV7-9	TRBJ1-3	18	CASSWTGYRLVSGNTIYF
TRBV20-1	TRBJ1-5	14	CSARGRYSNQPQHF
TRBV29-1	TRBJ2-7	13	CSVEAGTAYEQYF
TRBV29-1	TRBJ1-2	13	CSGDRGGIDGYTF
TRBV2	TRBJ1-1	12	CASLPENTEAFF
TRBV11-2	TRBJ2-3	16	CASSYRISGAVDTQYF
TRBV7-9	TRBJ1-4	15	CASSWGDGSREKLFF
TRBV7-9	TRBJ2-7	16	CASSSTSGGTIYEQYF
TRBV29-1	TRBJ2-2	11	CSALVFGELFF
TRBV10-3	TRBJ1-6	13	CAISEGGSSPLHF
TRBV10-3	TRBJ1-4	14	CAISEPSLNEKLFF
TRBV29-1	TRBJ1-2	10	CSVEAGGYTF
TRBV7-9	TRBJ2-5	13	CASSQPNQETQYF
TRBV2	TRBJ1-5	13	CASSYGGSQPQHF
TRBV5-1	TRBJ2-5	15	CASSPDFIPQETQYF
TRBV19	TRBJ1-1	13	CASTFAGQMEAFF
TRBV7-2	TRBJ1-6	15	CASSSRTGDNSPLHF
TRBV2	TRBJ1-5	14	CASRQGTSNQPQHF
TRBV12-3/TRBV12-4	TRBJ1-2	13	CASSYVREGGYTF
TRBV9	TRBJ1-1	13	CASTRGGPAEAFF
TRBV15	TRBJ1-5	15	CATSRDPGQNQPQHF
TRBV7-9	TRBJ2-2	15	CASSLLAGLSGELFF
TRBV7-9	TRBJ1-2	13	CASSLAGGDGYTF
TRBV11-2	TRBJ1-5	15	CASSAGGNSNQPQHF
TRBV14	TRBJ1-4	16	CASSQSNAPGGEKLFF
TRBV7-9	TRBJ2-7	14	CASSLGQGISEQYF
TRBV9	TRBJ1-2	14	CASSQASPNYGYTF
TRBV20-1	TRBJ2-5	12	CSASSPRETQYF
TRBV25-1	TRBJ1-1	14	CASSLARDTQEAFF
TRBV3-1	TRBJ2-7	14	CASSQDQDAFGKYF